These T cell receptor beta chains were read from a single sample in a study of shared clonotypes between healthy human individuals. Assay: immunoSEQ multiplex PCR; the TCRdb copy retains only in-frame clones and omits some. The repertoire consists of roughly 2.4 million clones, with about 94% occurring once and the leading ten covering 0.1% to 0.15%. The sequencing input was naive CD4+ T cells sorted from blood. These receptors came from a man younger than 35 in good health. The CDR3 runs from the conserved cysteine through the conserved F or W. The D gene is left open where the match is weak. Clone size, where shown, is once, few, many, or a class for clones that have expanded.

J gene: TRBJ1-2; V gene: TRBV27; clone size: -; D gene: -; CDR3 protein: CASSFERGRVYGYTF; CDR3 DNA: TGTGCCAGCAGTTTTGAGAGGGGCAGGGTCTATGGCTACACCTTC
J gene: TRBJ1-3; V gene: TRBV29-1; clone size: -; D gene: TRBD1; CDR3 protein: CSVVPTGAGNTIYF; CDR3 DNA: TGCAGCGTTGTACCGACAGGGGCTGGAAACACCATATATTTT
J gene: TRBJ1-4; V gene: TRBV29-1; clone size: -; D gene: -; CDR3 protein: CSARGSTNEKLFF; CDR3 DNA: TGCAGCGCTCGAGGATCCACTAATGAAAAACTGTTTTTT
J gene: TRBJ1-1; V gene: TRBV6-5; clone size: -; D gene: TRBD1; CDR3 protein: CASSSDRGVMNTEAFF; CDR3 DNA: TGTGCCAGCAGTTCGGACAGGGGGGTCATGAACACTGAAGCTTTCTTT
J gene: TRBJ1-2; V gene: TRBV5-4; clone size: -; D gene: TRBD1; CDR3 protein: CASSLWDRSDMRYTF; CDR3 DNA: TGTGCCAGCAGCTTGTGGGACAGGAGCGATATGCGGTACACCTTC
J gene: TRBJ2-5; V gene: TRBV19; clone size: -; D gene: TRBD2; CDR3 protein: CASSQGGLAGQETQYF; CDR3 DNA: TGTGCCAGTAGCCAGGGAGGACTAGCGGGACAAGAGACCCAGTACTTC
J gene: TRBJ2-1; V gene: TRBV11-3; clone size: -; D gene: -; CDR3 protein: CASSFARDNEQFF; CDR3 DNA: TGTGCCAGCAGCTTCGCTAGAGACAATGAGCAGTTCTTC
J gene: TRBJ1-3; V gene: TRBV6-5; clone size: once; D gene: -; CDR3 protein: CASSYGGAHSGNTIYF; CDR3 DNA: TGTGCCAGCAGTTACGGGGGGGCCCACTCTGGAAACACCATATATTTT
J gene: TRBJ1-6; V gene: TRBV7-9; clone size: -; D gene: -; CDR3 protein: CASSQGMNSPLHF; CDR3 DNA: TGTGCCAGCAGTCAGGGCATGAATTCACCCCTCCACTTT
J gene: TRBJ2-5; V gene: TRBV7-2; clone size: -; D gene: TRBD1; CDR3 protein: CASSSMTGVETQYF; CDR3 DNA: TGTGCCAGCAGCTCCATGACAGGGGTGGAGACCCAGTACTTC